The rows below give T cell receptor beta chains drawn from one sample of a study of cytomegalovirus exposure and HLA in healthy donors. The method was immunoSEQ multiplex PCR; TCRdb's version includes in-frame clones alone and lacks a portion of them. The repertoire holds 200,000 to 250,000 clones, with approximately 79% as singletons. Sequenced sample: PBMCs. The source is a man between 18 and 35 years old in good health and CMV-seronegative. Both conserved end residues are part of each CDR3. Fields, in order: J gene, clone size, V gene, D gene, CDR3 DNA, CDR3 protein. D genes are given only for firm matches. Clone size, where shown, is once, few, many, or a class for clones that have expanded.

j_gene: TRBJ1-2; abundance: .; v_gene: TRBV27; d_gene: .; CDR3nt: TGTGCCAGCAGTCGCCTGGGTGGCAGGGCGGATGGCTACACCTTC; CDR3aa: CASSRLGGRADGYTF
j_gene: TRBJ2-1; abundance: .; v_gene: TRBV7-6; d_gene: .; CDR3nt: TGTGCCAGCGCCCCACGTGGGAGCCCCAATGAGCAGTTCTTC; CDR3aa: CASAPRGSPNEQFF
j_gene: TRBJ1-2; abundance: .; v_gene: TRBV6-5; d_gene: TRBD1; CDR3nt: TGTGCCAGCAGTTACTCGGGGACAGGGGTCGGCGATGGCTACACCTTC; CDR3aa: CASSYSGTGVGDGYTF
j_gene: TRBJ2-1; abundance: .; v_gene: TRBV5-1; d_gene: .; CDR3nt: TGCGCCAGCAGCTCTGACAGCTCCTACAATGAGCAGTTCTTC; CDR3aa: CASSSDSSYNEQFF
j_gene: TRBJ1-2; abundance: .; v_gene: TRBV6-6; d_gene: .; CDR3nt: TGTGCCAGCATACACGGGCAGGGTGCTAACTATGGCTACACCTTC; CDR3aa: CASIHGQGANYGYTF
j_gene: TRBJ2-7; abundance: once; v_gene: TRBV7-2; d_gene: TRBD1; CDR3nt: TGTGCCAGCAGCCCAGGGACAGGGCGCGACGAGCAGTACTTC; CDR3aa: CASSPGTGRDEQYF
j_gene: TRBJ2-3; abundance: few; v_gene: TRBV7-9; d_gene: TRBD2; CDR3nt: TGTGCCAGCAGCTTAAAGCGGGAGGGCGGAGATACGCAGTATTTT; CDR3aa: CASSLKREGGDTQYF
j_gene: TRBJ2-5; abundance: .; v_gene: TRBV4-3; d_gene: TRBD2; CDR3nt: TGCGCCAGCAGCTCCTATCGCGGGGGTGGGGAGACCCAGTACTTC; CDR3aa: CASSSYRGGGETQYF
j_gene: TRBJ1-1; abundance: .; v_gene: TRBV4-3; d_gene: .; CDR3nt: TGCGCTAGCAGCCAAGGGTGGAGCACTGAAGCTTTCTTT; CDR3aa: CASSQGWSTEAFF
j_gene: TRBJ2-5; abundance: .; v_gene: TRBV5-1; d_gene: .; CDR3nt: TGCGCCAGCAGCTTGGACTCGATACAAGAGACCCAGTACTTC; CDR3aa: CASSLDSIQETQYF
j_gene: TRBJ1-1; abundance: .; v_gene: TRBV7-9; d_gene: .; CDR3nt: TGTTCCAGCAGCACAGGAAAGGCGGCCTTGAACACTGAAGCTTTCTTT; CDR3aa: CSSSTGKAALNTEAFF
j_gene: TRBJ2-5; abundance: .; v_gene: TRBV19; d_gene: TRBD2; CDR3nt: TGTGCCAGTAGTATACTAGCGGGCGTCAAAGAGACCCAGTACTTC; CDR3aa: CASSILAGVKETQYF
j_gene: TRBJ2-2; abundance: .; v_gene: TRBV29-1; d_gene: .; CDR3nt: TGCAGCGTTTTAAGTGGACTTATGACCGGGGAGCTGTTTTTT; CDR3aa: CSVLSGLMTGELFF
j_gene: TRBJ2-1; abundance: .; v_gene: TRBV6-1; d_gene: TRBD1; CDR3nt: TGTGCCAGCAGTCCAGAGGGGGCAGCGCAGTTCTTC; CDR3aa: CASSPEGAAQFF
j_gene: TRBJ1-2; abundance: few; v_gene: TRBV6-5; d_gene: TRBD1; CDR3nt: TGTGCCAGCAGTTACGGGACAGGGGTCTATGGCTACACCTTC; CDR3aa: CASSYGTGVYGYTF
j_gene: TRBJ2-1; abundance: .; v_gene: TRBV28; d_gene: TRBD2; CDR3nt: TGTGCCAGCAGTTTGGGGGGGGTCTATGAGCAGTTCTTC; CDR3aa: CASSLGGVYEQFF
j_gene: TRBJ2-7; abundance: .; v_gene: TRBV6-1; d_gene: TRBD1; CDR3nt: TGTGCCAGCAGTGACCGGGACAGGGACCACGAGCAGTACTTC; CDR3aa: CASSDRDRDHEQYF
j_gene: TRBJ2-2; abundance: .; v_gene: TRBV6-5; d_gene: TRBD2; CDR3nt: TGTGCCACCCAAAAGGCGGGGGATAACACCGGGGAGCTGTTTTTT; CDR3aa: CATQKAGDNTGELFF
j_gene: TRBJ2-7; abundance: .; v_gene: TRBV11-1; d_gene: TRBD2; CDR3nt: TGTGCCAGCAGCCCCCTGTCTAGCGGCGGTTGGGAGCAGTACTTC; CDR3aa: CASSPLSSGGWEQYF
j_gene: TRBJ1-2; abundance: .; v_gene: TRBV6-5; d_gene: TRBD1; CDR3nt: TGTGCCAGCAGTCGGACAGGGGGCCGCTATGGCTACACCTTC; CDR3aa: CASSRTGGRYGYTF
j_gene: TRBJ1-2; abundance: .; v_gene: TRBV7-2; d_gene: TRBD1; CDR3nt: TGTGCCAGCAGCTTAGCCATTGACAGGGTTAACTATGGCTACACCTTC; CDR3aa: CASSLAIDRVNYGYTF
j_gene: TRBJ1-1; abundance: .; v_gene: TRBV15; d_gene: .; CDR3nt: TGTGCCACCAGCACAATCGAGGACAAGAACACTGAAGCTTTCTTT; CDR3aa: CATSTIEDKNTEAFF
j_gene: TRBJ1-6; abundance: .; v_gene: TRBV29-1; d_gene: TRBD1; CDR3nt: TGCAGCGTGGGGACAGGGGGTAATTCACCCCTCCACTTT; CDR3aa: CSVGTGGNSPLHF
j_gene: TRBJ2-7; abundance: once; v_gene: TRBV28; d_gene: TRBD2; CDR3nt: TGTGCCAGCAGTTGGGGGGGTTCACCCTACGAGCAGTACTTC; CDR3aa: CASSWGGSPYEQYF
j_gene: TRBJ1-5; abundance: few; v_gene: TRBV4-2; d_gene: .; CDR3nt: TGTGCCAGCAGCCAAGATAGGAGTAGCAATCAGCCCCAGCATTTT; CDR3aa: CASSQDRSSNQPQHF
j_gene: TRBJ1-1; abundance: .; v_gene: TRBV7-9; d_gene: .; CDR3nt: TGTGCCAGCAGCTCCCTGCAAGGGGATATCGCTGAAGCTTTCTTT; CDR3aa: CASSSLQGDIAEAFF
j_gene: TRBJ1-1; abundance: .; v_gene: TRBV27; d_gene: .; CDR3nt: TGTGCCAGCAGTCCACGACAGAACACTGAAGCTTTCTTT; CDR3aa: CASSPRQNTEAFF
j_gene: TRBJ2-7; abundance: .; v_gene: TRBV30; d_gene: TRBD2; CDR3nt: TGTGCCTGGAGTGTAGGAGCGGGAGGGAATAGGGACGAGCAGTACTTC; CDR3aa: CAWSVGAGGNRDEQYF
j_gene: TRBJ2-2; abundance: once; v_gene: TRBV2; d_gene: TRBD2; CDR3nt: TGTGCCAGCAGCAGGGAGGGCACCGGGGAGCTGTTTTTT; CDR3aa: CASSREGTGELFF
j_gene: TRBJ1-2; abundance: .; v_gene: TRBV5-1; d_gene: TRBD1; CDR3nt: TGCGCCAGCAGCCCGGGACAGGGGGCGGAAGACTTCTATGGCTACACCTTC; CDR3aa: CASSPGQGAEDFYGYTF
j_gene: TRBJ2-4; abundance: few; v_gene: TRBV7-9; d_gene: TRBD2; CDR3nt: TGTGCCAGCAGCCAACTAGCGGGAGGGCCGGGCAAAAACATTCAGTACTTC; CDR3aa: CASSQLAGGPGKNIQYF
j_gene: TRBJ2-1; abundance: few; v_gene: TRBV5-1; d_gene: TRBD2; CDR3nt: TGCGCCAGCAGTTACCCGACTAGCGCAGGCAATGAGCAGTTCTTC; CDR3aa: CASSYPTSAGNEQFF
j_gene: TRBJ1-3; abundance: .; v_gene: TRBV5-1; d_gene: TRBD1; CDR3nt: TGCGCCAGCAGCCCGACAGGGGGGACCTCTGGAAACACCATATATTTT; CDR3aa: CASSPTGGTSGNTIYF
j_gene: TRBJ2-7; abundance: .; v_gene: TRBV19; d_gene: TRBD1; CDR3nt: TGTGCCAGTAGTATAGGACAGGGAGTCGTCAACGAGCAGTACTTC; CDR3aa: CASSIGQGVVNEQYF
j_gene: TRBJ2-5; abundance: .; v_gene: TRBV7-6; d_gene: TRBD1; CDR3nt: TGTGCCAGCAGCTCTAGGACAGGCCCTCAAGAGACCCAGTACTTC; CDR3aa: CASSSRTGPQETQYF
j_gene: TRBJ1-6; abundance: .; v_gene: TRBV7-9; d_gene: .; CDR3nt: TGTGCCAGCAGCCCCCCTACCGGGACATCGAATTCACCCCTCCACTTT; CDR3aa: CASSPPTGTSNSPLHF
j_gene: TRBJ2-7; abundance: .; v_gene: TRBV10-3; d_gene: .; CDR3nt: TGTGCCATCAGTGAATCACCCTCAGACTATCGTTACGAGCAGTACTTC; CDR3aa: CAISESPSDYRYEQYF
j_gene: TRBJ1-2; abundance: .; v_gene: TRBV5-1; d_gene: .; CDR3nt: TGCGCCAGCAGCTTGAGTCAGGCATTAGGCTACACCTTC; CDR3aa: CASSLSQALGYTF
j_gene: TRBJ2-2; abundance: .; v_gene: TRBV7-9; d_gene: .; CDR3nt: TGTGCCAGCAGCTCACGCGACAGCCTGGGGGAGCTGTTTTTT; CDR3aa: CASSSRDSLGELFF
j_gene: TRBJ1-1; abundance: .; v_gene: TRBV7-2; d_gene: .; CDR3nt: TGTGCCAGCATGCCGAGGGGGACGTCCACTGAAGCTTTCTTT; CDR3aa: CASMPRGTSTEAFF
j_gene: TRBJ2-5; abundance: .; v_gene: TRBV6-1; d_gene: TRBD1; CDR3nt: TGTGCCAGCAGTGAAACAGGGGCGCAAGAGACCCAGTACTTC; CDR3aa: CASSETGAQETQYF
j_gene: TRBJ2-7; abundance: .; v_gene: TRBV6-1; d_gene: TRBD1; CDR3nt: TGTGCCAGCAGTTCGACAGGGGCCTACGAGCAGTACTTC; CDR3aa: CASSSTGAYEQYF
j_gene: TRBJ1-2; abundance: .; v_gene: TRBV2; d_gene: .; CDR3nt: TGTGCCAGCAGTGATATAGCGGCCAGGGACTATGGCTACACCTTC; CDR3aa: CASSDIAARDYGYTF
j_gene: TRBJ1-5; abundance: .; v_gene: TRBV2; d_gene: .; CDR3nt: TGTGCCAGCAGCCCCGACATGGTTAGCAATCAGCCCCAGCATTTT; CDR3aa: CASSPDMVSNQPQHF
j_gene: TRBJ1-1; abundance: once; v_gene: TRBV7-3; d_gene: .; CDR3nt: TGTGCCAGCAGCTTATCAGGGAACACTGAAGCTTTCTTT; CDR3aa: CASSLSGNTEAFF
j_gene: TRBJ1-3; abundance: .; v_gene: TRBV30; d_gene: TRBD1; CDR3nt: TGTGCCTGGGGACAGGGCCTAGCGTCTGGAAACACCATATATTTT; CDR3aa: CAWGQGLASGNTIYF